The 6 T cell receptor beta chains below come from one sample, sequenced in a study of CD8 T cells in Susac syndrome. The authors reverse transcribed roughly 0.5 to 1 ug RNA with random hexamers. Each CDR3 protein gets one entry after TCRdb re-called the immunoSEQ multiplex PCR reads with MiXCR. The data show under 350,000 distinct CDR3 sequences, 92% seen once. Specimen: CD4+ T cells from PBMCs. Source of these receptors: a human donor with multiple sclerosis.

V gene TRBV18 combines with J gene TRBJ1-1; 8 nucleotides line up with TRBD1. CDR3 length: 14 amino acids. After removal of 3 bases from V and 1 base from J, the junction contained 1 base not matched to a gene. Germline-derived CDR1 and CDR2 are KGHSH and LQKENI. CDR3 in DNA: TGTGCCAGCTCACCGGACAGGGCGAACACTGAAGCTTTCTTT. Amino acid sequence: CASSPDRANTEAFF.

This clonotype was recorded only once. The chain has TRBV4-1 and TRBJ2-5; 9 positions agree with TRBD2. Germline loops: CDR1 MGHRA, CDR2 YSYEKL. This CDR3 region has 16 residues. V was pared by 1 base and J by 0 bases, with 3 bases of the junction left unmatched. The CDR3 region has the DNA TGCGCCAGCAGCCAAGGGGCGGGGGGGTACCAAGAGACCCAGTACTTC. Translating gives CASSQGAGGYQETQYF.

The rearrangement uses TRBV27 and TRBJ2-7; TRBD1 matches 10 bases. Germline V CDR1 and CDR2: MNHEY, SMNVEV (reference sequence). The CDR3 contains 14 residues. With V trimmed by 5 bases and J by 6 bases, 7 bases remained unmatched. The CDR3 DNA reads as TGTGCCAGCAGTCCTAAGACAGGGGGCTCCGAGCAGTACTTC. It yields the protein CASSPKTGGSEQYF.

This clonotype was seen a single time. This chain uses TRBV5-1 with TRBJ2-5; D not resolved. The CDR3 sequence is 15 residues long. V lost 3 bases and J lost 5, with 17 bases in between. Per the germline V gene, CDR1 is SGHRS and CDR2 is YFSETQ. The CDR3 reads CASSWSRPSQETQYF. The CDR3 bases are TGCGCCAGCAGCTGGAGCCGACCCTCGCAGGAGACCCAGTACTTC.

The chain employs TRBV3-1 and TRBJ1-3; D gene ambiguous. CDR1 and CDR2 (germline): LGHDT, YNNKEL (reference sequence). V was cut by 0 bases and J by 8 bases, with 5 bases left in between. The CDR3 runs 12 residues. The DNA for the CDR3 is TGTGCCAGCAGCCAAGAAGGCGACACCATATATTTT. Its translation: CASSQEGDTIYF.

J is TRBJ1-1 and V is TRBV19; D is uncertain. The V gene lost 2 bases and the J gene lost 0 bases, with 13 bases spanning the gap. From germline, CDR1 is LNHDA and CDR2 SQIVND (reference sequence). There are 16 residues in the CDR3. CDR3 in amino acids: CASSITVFIVNTEAFF. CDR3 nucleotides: TGTGCCAGTAGTATAACAGTCTTTATCGTGAACACTGAAGCTTTCTTT.